Following are 19 T cell receptor beta chains from one sample sequenced in a study of CD8 T cells in ankylosing spondylitis. TCRdb recomputed calls from the 5' RACE reads with MiXCR, one row per CDR3 protein. The sample has about 250,000 distinct CDR3 sequences; approximately 20% are singletons. Sequencing used blood, either unsorted or a sorted T cell fraction (not recorded which). The receptor source for this set is a male donor with ankylosing spondylitis or in good health (not recorded which).

The chain couples TRBV14 to TRBJ2-7; D is unclear. V was pared by 5 bases and J by 2 bases, with 10 bases between. Germline V gives CDR1 SGHDN, CDR2 FVKESK. This CDR3 spans 13 amino acids. The CDR3 spells CASSTSGPYEQYF. In DNA, the CDR3 is TGTGCCAGCAGCACATCCGGGCCCTACGAGCAGTACTTC.

V is TRBV29-1 and J is TRBJ2-7; 8 nucleotides agree with TRBD1. Germline CDR1 and CDR2: SQVTM and ANQGSEA. The CDR3 consists of 14 residues. V shed 1 base and J 6 bases; nucleotides not matched to a gene: 8. CDR3 protein: CSVEVRGPGAEQYF. In DNA, the CDR3 is TGCAGCGTTGAAGTCAGGGGGCCCGGGGCCGAGCAGTACTTC.

This clonotype was seen a few times. This rearrangement joins TRBV29-1 to TRBJ2-5; TRBD1 is a possible D gene (5 bases). The CDR3 runs 12 residues. V lost 3 bases and J lost 0, with 5 bases in between. Per germline, CDR1 SQVTM and CDR2 ANQGSEA. The CDR3: CSVEDNQETQYF. Here the CDR3 DNA reads TGCAGCGTTGAGGACAACCAAGAGACCCAGTACTTC.

This clonotype was recorded a few times. The genes are TRBV4-3 and TRBJ2-5; 13 bases are a match to TRBD2. The CDR3 is 16 residues long. Germline V gene data show CDR1 as LGHNA and CDR2 as YSLEER. The ends lost 4 bases at V and 5 bases at J; junction bases unmatched: 7. CDR3 in amino acids: CASSPTRTSGSETQYF. DNA of the CDR3: TGCGCCAGCAGCCCTACCCGGACTAGCGGGAGTGAGACCCAGTACTTC.

This clonotype came up many times. V gene TRBV20-1 combines with J gene TRBJ1-6; TRBD1 matches at 9 bases. Looked up from germline, CDR1 is DFQATT and CDR2 is SNEGSKA (reference sequence). V gave up 1 base and J gave up 10 bases; unmatched junction bases: 5. This CDR3 comprises 14 residues. CDR3 in amino acids: CSARGDRVSSPLHF. DNA for the CDR3: TGCAGTGCTAGAGGGGACAGGGTTTCCTCACCCCTCCACTTT.

The rearrangement links TRBV12-3 or TRBV12-4 to TRBJ1-1, with 10 positions matching TRBD1. V lost 5 bases, J lost 4 bases, and 4 bases stayed unmatched. The CDR3 is 14 residues long. The CDR3 DNA sequence: TGTGCCAGCAGTACTTGGACAGGGGGCACTGAAGCTTTCTTT. Amino acid sequence: CASSTWTGGTEAFF.

This clonotype has more than one count but fewer than ten. This sequence joins TRBV7-2 and TRBJ2-5; no clear D. Germline CDR1 SGHTA, CDR2 FQGNSA. V gave up 6 bases and J gave up 5 bases, with 13 bases separating them. The length of the CDR3 is 13 residues. CDR3 sequence: CASRPPGRETQYF. The CDR3 DNA reads TGTGCCAGCAGGCCCCCCGGCAGGGAGACCCAGTACTTC.

This clonotype was seen a handful of times. The CDR3: CATIWDTGELFF. The CDR3 DNA reads TGTGCCACCATTTGGGACACCGGGGAGCTGTTTTTT. J is TRBJ2-2 and V is TRBV24-1; D is unclear. CDR3 length: 12 residues. Looked up from germline, CDR1 is KGHDR and CDR2 is SFDVKD. V lost 8 bases and J lost 3, with 6 bases in between.

Only a few counts were recorded for this clonotype. The chain recombines TRBV4-1 with TRBJ2-7, with TRBD2 as a possible D gene (6 bases). Germline values: CDR1 MGHRA, CDR2 YSYEKL. V lost 0 bases and J 7 bases, leaving 19 bases between the germline ends. The CDR3 has 16 residues. The CDR3 DNA reads as TGCGCCAGCAGCCAAGACGGCGGGACCCTCCTTTTGGAGCAGTACTTC. It is translated as CASSQDGGTLLLEQYF.

This clonotype occurred a few times. The chain combines TRBV4-2 with TRBJ2-2, with 11 bases matching TRBD2. The CDR3 is 16 residues long. The J segment lost 5 bases and the V segment lost 2 bases, leaving 4 bases of the junction unmatched. Germline V gene lookup returns CDR1 LGHNA and CDR2 YNFKEQ. The CDR3 bases are TGTGCCAGCAGCCAATCACGACTAGCGGGAACCGGGGAGCTGTTTTTT. Residues: CASSQSRLAGTGELFF.

The rearrangement joins TRBV7-2 to TRBJ2-2; no clear D gene. The CDR3 has 15 residues. Germline V gene sequence: CDR1 SGHTA, CDR2 FQGNSA. V was cut by 5 bases and J by 3 bases, with 13 bases left in between. The CDR3 nucleotides are TGTGCCAGCAGCACGGGCCTAGGGCACACCGGGGAGCTGTTTTTT. Translating gives CASSTGLGHTGELFF.

V and J are TRBV20-1 and TRBJ2-7, with TRBD2 matching over 7 bases. V dropped 3 bases and J dropped 3; count of bases not matched to a gene: 17. The CDR3 covers 17 residues. Germline V CDR1 and CDR2: DFQATT, SNEGSKA (reference sequence). This chain's CDR3 is CSASAAGQGNLYYEQYF. CDR3 in DNA: TGCAGTGCTAGTGCAGCGGGGCAAGGAAACCTCTACTACGAGCAGTACTTC.

This clonotype has ten or more counts. The rearrangement uses TRBV4-1 and TRBJ2-1; TRBD2 aligns across 13 bases. There are 15 residues in the CDR3. With 1 base clipped from V and 9 bases from J, the junction kept 3 bases outside the gene matches. The germline V gene encodes CDR1 MGHRA and CDR2 YSYEKL. Here the CDR3 reads CASSQGTSGSFEQFF. The DNA of the CDR3 is TGCGCCAGCAGCCAAGGGACTAGCGGGAGTTTTGAGCAGTTCTTC.

V is TRBV28 and J is TRBJ1-1, with D possibly being TRBD1 (6 bases). The length of the CDR3 is 15 residues. Germline loops: CDR1 MDHEN, CDR2 SYDVKM. V dropped 4 bases and J dropped 3 bases, with 15 bases sitting between them. The CDR3 protein is CASSSQGIEDTEAFF. The CDR3 DNA sequence: TGTGCCAGCAGTTCGCAGGGGATTGAGGACACTGAAGCTTTCTTT.

At least ten counts were recorded for this clonotype. The rearrangement links TRBV25-1 to TRBJ1-5; D gene ambiguous. The CDR3 runs 12 residues. Germline lookup yields CDR1 MGHDK and CDR2 SYGVNS. Deletions cut 5 bases from V and 1 base from J, with 3 bases between. The chain's CDR3 is CASSWSNQPQHF. Here the CDR3 DNA reads TGTGCCAGCAGTTGGAGCAATCAGCCCCAGCATTTT.

The V call is TRBV5-1, the J call TRBJ2-7; the D is unclear. The CDR3 has 17 residues. Germline V gene lookup returns CDR1 SGHRS and CDR2 YFSETQ. The V end lost 4 bases, the J end lost 0 bases, and 20 bases lay between the germline ends. CDR3 DNA: TGCGCCAGCAGCCCAATGTGGGCCCTGAGGAGCTCCTACGAGCAGTACTTC. Translated, it gives CASSPMWALRSSYEQYF.

This clonotype was seen more than once but under ten times. The chain is built from TRBV29-1 and TRBJ1-2; no reliable D call. Germline CDR1 reads SQVTM; CDR2 reads ANQGSEA. The CDR3 runs to 11 residues. Between the trimmed V and J ends, which lost 3 bases and 4 bases, there was a span of 6 bases. The CDR3 DNA follows: TGCAGCGTTGAGGGCTTCTATGGCTACACCTTC. It codes for CSVEGFYGYTF.

This clonotype was detected only a few times. The J gene is TRBJ2-1, the V gene TRBV20-1; the match to TRBD2 covers 11 bases. The CDR3 totals 15 residues. Germline V gene lookup returns CDR1 DFQATT and CDR2 SNEGSKA (reference sequence). After removal of 0 bases from V and 15 bases from J, the junction contained 13 bases not matched to a gene. DNA for the CDR3: TGCAGTGCTAGAGATAAGGGACTAGCGGAACTGGGGGGGTTCTTC. Translated, it gives CSARDKGLAELGGFF.

This sequence joins TRBV7-6 and TRBJ2-1, with TRBD2 as a possible D gene (5 bases). Trimming took off 0 bases at V and 4 bases at J, with 10 bases between the two ends. CDR1 and CDR2 (germline): SGHVS, FNYEAQ. This CDR3 spans 15 amino acids. The CDR3 sequence is CASSLAWTQYNEQFF. In DNA form, the CDR3 reads TGTGCCAGCAGCTTAGCATGGACTCAGTACAATGAGCAGTTCTTC.